This T cell receptor (beta chain) was sequenced for a study of CD8 T cells in ankylosing spondylitis. Notes on the study in general: Ankylosing spondylitis blood seemed to carry a telltale TCR beta motif made of about 8 highly homologous variants. Researchers report that disease-linked clones proved CD8+ and relatively rare in peripheral blood.

Quantitative molecular-barcoded 5'-RACE generated the TCR beta libraries. TCRdb passed the 5' RACE reads through MiXCR, listing each CDR3 protein once. The table shows under 200,000 distinct CDR3 sequences, with over 10% occurring only once. This clonotype has a count of ten or more. Its specificity is not known. J was trimmed by 10 bases and V by 0 bases; bases with no gene match: 6. CDR1 SGHRS and CDR2 YFSETQ come from the germline V gene. The CDR3 runs 15 residues. The V call is TRBV5-1, the J call TRBJ2-1, with 11 positions matching TRBD2. This clonotype was sampled from a female donor with ankylosing spondylitis or in good health (not recorded which). Sequenced material: blood, either unsorted or a sorted T cell fraction (not recorded which). As DNA, the CDR3 is TGCGCCAGCAGCTTGGAGGGACTAGCGGAAGGGGAGCAGTTCTTC. Its translation: CASSLEGLAEGEQFF.